This T cell receptor beta chain came from a study of T-cell memory formation after mild COVID-19. Study-level information: Largely, the TCR clusters proved donor specific.

General observations from the study: CD4+ contracting clones were found mainly in CM and EM, and CD8+ ones in EMRA. There was a balanced CD4/CD8 profile in clones contracting day 15 to 85, and later expanders leaned CD4+.

The CDR3 loop spans 12 amino acids. J was trimmed by 15 bases and V by 2 bases; bases with no gene match: 4. Germline CDR1 SGHTA, CDR2 FQGNSA. On this clonotype itself: The antigen remains unidentified.

One entry per CDR3 protein, called by TCRdb with MiXCR from the 5' RACE reads. The sample shows 40,000 to 45,000 distinct CDR3 sequences, about 7.1% of them seen only once. This receptor was taken from a man aged 18-30 years who had mild COVID-19 (a few samples of this study predate the infection). Cell type and time point are not known. Material: PBMCs or a T cell subset sorted from them (not recorded which). The chain carries TRBV7-2 and TRBJ2-1; 10 positions agree with TRBD2. The CDR3 DNA sequence: TGTGCCAGCAGCTTACTAGCGGGGGTACTGTTCTTC. It is translated as CASSLLAGVLFF.